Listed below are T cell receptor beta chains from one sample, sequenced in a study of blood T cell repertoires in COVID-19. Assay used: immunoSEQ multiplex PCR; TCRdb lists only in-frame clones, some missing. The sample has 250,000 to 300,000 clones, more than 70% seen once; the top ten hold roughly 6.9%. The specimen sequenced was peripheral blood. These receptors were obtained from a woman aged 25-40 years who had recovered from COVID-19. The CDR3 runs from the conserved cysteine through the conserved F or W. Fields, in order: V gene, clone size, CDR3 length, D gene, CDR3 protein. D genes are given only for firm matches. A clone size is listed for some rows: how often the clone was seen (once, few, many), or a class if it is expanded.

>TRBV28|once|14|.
CASSLTLSRGGAFF
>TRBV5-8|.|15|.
CASSLDPGFYNEQFF
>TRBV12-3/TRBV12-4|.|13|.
CASSLDSSYGYTF
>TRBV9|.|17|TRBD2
CASSPRGAGGQSGELFF
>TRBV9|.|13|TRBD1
CASSVRGDYGYTF
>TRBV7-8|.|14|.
CASSLVGQDYGYTF
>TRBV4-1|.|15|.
CASRARGATVETQYF
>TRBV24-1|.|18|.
CATSDPTGGAGNTGELFF
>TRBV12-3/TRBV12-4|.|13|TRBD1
CASSSLHQGEKYF
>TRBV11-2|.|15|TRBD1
CASSDGQGADEKLFF
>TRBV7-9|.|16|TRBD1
CASSLGVGGGHYGYTF
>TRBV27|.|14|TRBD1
CASSLRQGDTEAFF
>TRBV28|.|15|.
CASTRGGPSNQPQHF
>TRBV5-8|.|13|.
CASSLSRNYGYTF
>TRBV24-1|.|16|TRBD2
CATSDLTSGDQETQYF
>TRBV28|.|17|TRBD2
CASSNLASGGFGDTQYF
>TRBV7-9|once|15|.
CASSIPKSRSYEQYF
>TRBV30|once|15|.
CAWSPDSGVRQPQHF
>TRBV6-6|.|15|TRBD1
CASSHGTGVTYEQYF
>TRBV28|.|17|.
CASTTRLRGTAVYEQYF
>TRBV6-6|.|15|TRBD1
CASSPTGTEGSPLHF
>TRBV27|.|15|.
CASSLVSGGEDTQYF
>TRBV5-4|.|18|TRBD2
CASNPSHIAGGPWNEQFF
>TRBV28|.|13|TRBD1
CASSPDRAYGYTF